What follows are 2 T cell receptor beta chains derived from one specimen sequenced in a study of blood T cell repertoires in COVID-19. The protocol was immunoSEQ multiplex PCR, while the TCRdb copy is restricted to in-frame clones and leaves out a portion. Counted here are tens of thousands of clones, 65% to 80% occurring once; the ten biggest clones make up around 3.2%. The sequenced sample was peripheral blood. The origin of the receptors is a man in his sixties with acute or convalescent COVID-19.

Concerning this clone: This CDR3 is also generated by other DNA sequences in the sample. This chain links TRBV28 with TRBJ1-2, with 7 bases fitting TRBD1. Per the germline V gene, CDR1 is MDHEN and CDR2 is SYDVKM. The ends lost 6 bases at V and 2 bases at J; junction bases unmatched: 3. The CDR3 runs 13 residues. The CDR3 DNA sequence: TGTGCCAGCAGCTCGGGACAGAACTATGGCTACACCTTC. Amino acid sequence: CASSSGQNYGYTF.

This chain uses TRBV30 with TRBJ2-1; possible D gene TRBD1, 6 bases. The CDR3 runs 12 residues. CDR1 GTSNPN and CDR2 SVGIG come from the germline V gene (reference sequence). Trimming shortened V by 3 bases and J by 8 bases, and 11 bases separated the two germline ends. CDR3 sequence reads: CAWRIKGDEQFF. The DNA for the CDR3 is TGTGCCTGGAGGATAAAGGGGGATGAGCAGTTCTTC.